The clone carrying this T cell receptor beta chain has more than one count but fewer than ten. The antigen remains undetermined. The record originates from a study of T cell responses to AZD1222 COVID-19 vaccine. The CDR3 is 15 residues long. Trimming cost V 1 base and J 2 bases; bases outside gene matches: 4. Germline V gene lookup returns CDR1 WSHSY and CDR2 SAAADI. TCRdb's copy holds only in-frame clones and misses some; the assay was immunoSEQ multiplex PCR. The top ten hold approximately 2% of the sample, which has 150,000 or so clones, 90% to 95% seen once. Study findings and constraints: Dominant CD4 TCR responses targeted spike regions 160-218 and 743-854. Females outnumbered males among donors, who were mostly white British; clonal diversity was possibly underestimated.

This receptor was taken from an adult in good health. Specimen: peripheral blood, collected on day 0 of AZD1222 vaccination. J is TRBJ1-1 and V is TRBV10-2; 7 nucleotides agree with TRBD1. In nucleotides, the CDR3 is TGCGCCAGCAGTGAGTGGCAGGGGGAAAACACTGAAGCTTTCTTT. As protein: CASSEWQGENTEAFF.